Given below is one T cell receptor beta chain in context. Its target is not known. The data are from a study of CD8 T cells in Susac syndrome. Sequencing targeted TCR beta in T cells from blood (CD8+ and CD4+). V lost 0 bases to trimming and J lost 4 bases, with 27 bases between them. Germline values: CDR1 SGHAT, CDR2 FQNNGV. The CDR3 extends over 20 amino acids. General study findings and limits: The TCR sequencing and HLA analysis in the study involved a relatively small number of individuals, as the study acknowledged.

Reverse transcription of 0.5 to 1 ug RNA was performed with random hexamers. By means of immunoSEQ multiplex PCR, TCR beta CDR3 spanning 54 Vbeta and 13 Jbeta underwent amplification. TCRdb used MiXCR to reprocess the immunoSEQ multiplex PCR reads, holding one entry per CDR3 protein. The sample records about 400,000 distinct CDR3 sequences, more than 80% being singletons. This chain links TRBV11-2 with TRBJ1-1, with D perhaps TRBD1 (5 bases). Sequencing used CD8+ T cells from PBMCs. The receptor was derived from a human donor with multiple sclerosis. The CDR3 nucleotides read TGTGCCAGCAGCTTAGACTCTTTCACGCCCGCGGGGGGGGTTAGCACTGAAGCTTTCTTT. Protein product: CASSLDSFTPAGGVSTEAFF.